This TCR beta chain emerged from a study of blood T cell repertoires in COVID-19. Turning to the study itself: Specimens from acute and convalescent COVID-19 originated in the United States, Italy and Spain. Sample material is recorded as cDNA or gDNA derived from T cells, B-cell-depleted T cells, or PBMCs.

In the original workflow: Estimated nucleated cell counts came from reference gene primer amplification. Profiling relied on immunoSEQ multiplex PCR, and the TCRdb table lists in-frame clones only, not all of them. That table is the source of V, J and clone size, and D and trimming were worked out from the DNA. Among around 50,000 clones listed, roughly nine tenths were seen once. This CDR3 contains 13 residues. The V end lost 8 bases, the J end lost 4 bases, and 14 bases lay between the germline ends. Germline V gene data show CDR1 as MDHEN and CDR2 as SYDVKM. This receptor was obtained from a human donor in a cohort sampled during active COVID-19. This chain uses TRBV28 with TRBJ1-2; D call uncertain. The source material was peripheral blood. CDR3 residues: CASQDSEGYGYTF. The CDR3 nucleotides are TGTGCCAGCCAAGACTCCGAGGGCTATGGCTACACCTTC.